This TCR beta chain was captured by sequencing in a study of OX40 agonist ivuxolimab in advanced cancers. Background for the entire study: Ivuxolimab, which targeted the costimulatory receptor OX40 (CD134), was an agonistic, fully human IgG2 monoclonal antibody. Intravenous ivuxolimab was administered to patients every 2 weeks at six dose levels: 0.01, 0.1, 0.3, 1.5, 3 and 10 mg/kg. Among the roughly 54 dose-escalation patients, around 20 had hepatocellular carcinoma, about 15 melanoma, 9 renal cell carcinoma and 9 head and neck cancer. In the dose-escalation cohort, 82.7% of patients were male, and the mean age was roughly 60 years, with a range of about 23 to 85. Patients were allowed to have had prior anti-PD-1, anti-PD-L1 or anti-CTLA-4 therapy, and approximately 40% of the dose-escalation patients had previously received checkpoint inhibitors. Partial responses occurred in three dose-escalation patients, of whom one had hepatocellular carcinoma and two had cutaneous melanoma. Peripheral TCRbeta sequencing aimed to test whether ivuxolimab altered TCR sequence diversity and caused clonal T-cell expansion. The paper reports the monotherapy dose-escalation portion (N of about 54 patients) of the phase I ivuxolimab trial.

To sequence the TCRbeta CDR3 region, genomic DNA was isolated from the sorted cells. The immunoSEQ Assay was used for sequencing of TCRbeta CDR3 regions. The immuneACCESS repertoire file appears here via TCRdb, limited to in-frame rearrangements. These files lack a portion of the clones; in checked studies, under half of the deficit traces to unresolved V genes, and the cause of the others is not known. The sample data list about 76,000 clones, and roughly 87% of these were observed just once. Less than 4% of the sample comes from the top ten. Paper-wide results and their limitations: After ivuxolimab, expanded clones were on average more numerous among CD8+ T cells than among CD4+ T cells. At doses from 0.1 to 3.0 mg/kg, clonal expansion was seen in both CD4+ and CD8+ blood T cells between baseline and week 6. In the 0.1-3.0 mg/kg groups, partial responders had among the lowest normalized peripheral clonal expansion, particularly in CD8+ T cells. Low levels of normalized T-cell clonal expansion were also seen in some nonresponding patients. The antigen specificity of the clonally expanded peripheral T cells was not determined.

The trial excluded patients who had a history of autoimmune disease or were on systemic immunosuppression. In every dose cohort, peripheral blood was drawn for TCR sequencing at baseline, cycle 4 day 1, and cycle 7 day 1. The samples were drawn from a first-in-human, open-label, multicenter phase I dose-escalation trial of ivuxolimab. The trial enrolled adults with locally advanced or metastatic head and neck squamous cell, hepatocellular, melanoma or renal cell carcinoma. Before TCR sequencing, CD4+ T cells and CD8+ T cells from peripheral blood were sorted into separate populations. Based on the germline V gene (reference sequence), the CDR1 and CDR2 sequences are MNHEY and SMNVEV. Trimming takes 5 bases from V and 9 bases from J, and the germline ends sit 16 bases apart. The CDR3 measures 13 amino acids from cysteine to phenylalanine. The CDR3 DNA has 39 bases and is translated from base 1. Worth noting for this clone: It lacks a known antigen. Base qualities are missing; no much larger clone stands one base away.

The sequences come from CD4+ or CD8+ T cells sorted from blood, collected in a trial of the OX40 agonist ivuxolimab. The chain employs TRBV27 and TRBJ1-1; no D gene is confidently identified. The origin of this receptor is an adult with an advanced solid tumor such as melanoma, head and neck, liver or kidney cancer. The nucleotide sequence is given as TGTGCCAGCAGTCCTCTCGACGAGGAAAAAGCTTTCTTT. The encoded protein is CASSPLDEEKAFF.